The T cell receptor (beta chain) under discussion was sequenced for a study of blood T cell repertoires in COVID-19. In the study overall: Acute and convalescent COVID-19 specimens originated in the United States, Italy and Spain.

Authors' analysis steps: It was from reference gene primer amplification that nucleated cell counts were estimated. Assay used: immunoSEQ multiplex PCR; TCRdb lists only in-frame clones, some missing. V and J calls and clone size are given by that table; D and trimming were obtained from the DNA. Seen here are some 71,000 clones, about nine tenths observed once, and the top ten hold less than 2.5%. Germline V lookup: CDR1 SGHTA, CDR2 FQGNSA. This CDR3 is 14 amino acids long. V lost 1 base and J lost 4, with 5 bases in between. The chain couples TRBV7-2 to TRBJ2-6; no clear D. The origin of this receptor is a young man with acute or convalescent COVID-19. Sequenced material: peripheral blood. In DNA form, the CDR3 reads TGTGCCAGCAGCTTAGGGCCCGGGGCCAACGTCCTGACTTTC. Translation: CASSLGPGANVLTF.